This T cell receptor (beta chain) is from a study of cytomegalovirus exposure and HLA in healthy donors (TCRdb year 2017). Describing the broader study: An earlier analysis of under 600 of the donors reported more than 250 Gb of sequence data and 117 million unique TCR beta sequences from approximately 180 million T cells. An early release that covered 640 HLA-typed donors contained about 300 gigabases of sequencing data and around 80 million unique TCR sequences. The genetic ancestry cluster associated with self-reported Caucasian donors included 65% to 90% of the roughly 410 genotyped donors. The study aimed to test whether cataloging public T cell receptors could reveal signatures of past pathogen exposure. The T cell repertoires of about 700 subjects were profiled by immunosequencing and related to cytomegalovirus serostatus. A separate validation cohort of 100 to 150 different subjects was used in addition to the approximately 670-subject first cohort. High-throughput TCR immunosequencing, statistical association of individual TCRs with disease status, and machine learning were combined to predict cytomegalovirus infection status. A later analysis re-examined previously published TCR beta repertoires from more than 650 donors and added high-resolution HLA genotyping to investigate patterns of TCR occurrence. Rather than drawing on any new phenotypic data, the later analysis identified candidate immune exposures from TCR beta sequences and the way those sequences occurred across donors. In an earlier analysis of around 540 of the donors, high-throughput TCR beta sequencing was used to judge whether each TCR beta V gene segment behaved as functional or pseudogenic. Alongside the repertoire data, information on donor age, sex, ethnicity and CMV serostatus was compiled. A later genetic analysis took genome-wide SNP genotypes for about 65% of the 666 donors and used that subset as a discovery cohort. Every discovery cohort repertoire had been produced on one sequencing platform. HLA typing covered class I and class II loci at four-digit resolution. Typing coverage differed by locus: A, B, C, DRB1 and DQB1 were typed in about 620-630 donors, DQA1 in about 560, DPA1 in approximately 600, and DPB1 in roughly 470. Four or five DR-DQ haplotypes were handled as single units for association and clustering because linkage in the cohort was strong. Across roughly 420 genotyped donors of the cohort, an average of roughly 230,000 unique TCR beta nucleotide sequences per donor were sequenced, and 15% to 20% of those sequences were non-productive. Here is what the overall study found, with its caveats: A few of the identified cytomegalovirus-associated TCR beta chains were confirmed in vitro to be specific for cytomegalovirus antigens. V-gene and J-gene trimming of TCR beta chains was associated with a missense DCLRE1C variant in a later genetic analysis, and the association was replicated in an independent cohort. A group of highly shared sequence variants was considered likely to be a technical artifact of the sequencing pipeline. Strong co-occurrence of HLA alleles, especially DR and DQ, made assigning TCR associations to individual alleles difficult. An earlier analysis of roughly 570 of the donors showed that most TCR beta V segments appeared in productive rearrangements either about 87% or about 30% of the time, which broadly matched IMGT annotations. This cohort had only TCR beta chains sequenced, and the lack of alpha or paired-chain data limited which features could be detected. CMV serostatus was the only immune exposure information available for the cohort. In a later analysis, TCR association rates were found to vary across HLA loci, with the most associated TCRs seen for DRB1 alleles and the fewest for HLA-C alleles. In a later analysis, HLA-associated TCR beta chains showed more clonal expansion and lower generation probabilities than non-associated chains that were equally common. In both the original and validation cohorts, the classifier was reported to diagnose cytomegalovirus status with high specificity and sensitivity. Sequencing depth was assumed to be roughly uniform across donors in the presence/absence analyses, though that assumption may not hold. The authors suggested that the approach could potentially be extended to other disease states and immunological phenotypes. Because counts were too low, approximately 15 rarely observed V segments, including chromosome 9 orphons, were excluded from the earlier analysis of some 540 of the donors. Several of the top co-occurrence clusters appeared to be linked to parvovirus B19, influenza, CMV and Epstein-Barr virus, according to a later analysis. A further reported finding was that TCR beta sequences accurately predicted the HLA-A and HLA-B alleles for most subjects in the first cohort. Specific HLA alleles were associated with 15,000 to 20,000 TCR beta sequences at a false discovery rate of 0.05 in a later analysis. In a later genetic analysis, fewer N-insertions in productive TCRs were reported among donors in an Asian-associated ancestry cluster than the roughly 640-donor mean. In the study, some 160 TCR beta chains were listed as associated with cytomegalovirus. According to a later analysis, most CMV-associated TCR beta chains appeared to be HLA-restricted, and the HLA associations seemed to be driven largely by CMV exposure. Because some donors lacked HLA typing at each locus, the association tests relied only on the typed subset. Most TCR sequences were observed very rarely across donors, whereas some public TCRs were present in many individuals. Linkage disequilibrium might explain the correlated functional status among segregating V segments, but an unknown experimental factor could not be ruled out.

Libraries came from the immunoSEQ multiplex PCR assay. The multiplex PCR relied on a mix of 60 forward primers for TCR Vbeta segments and 13 reverse primers for TCR Jbeta segments. Amplification of the CDR3 region of rearranged TCR beta genes was performed with a multiplex PCR assay on genomic DNA. The Illumina HiSeq System was used to sequence the amplified TCR beta libraries as 87-base-pair reads. Per the original workflow: Across the 670 or so repertoires, a later analysis counted roughly 84 million unique TCR beta chains, some 11 million of which were shared by at least two donors. To remove PCR and sequencing errors, raw reads were error-corrected and collapsed into unique sequences using a nearest-neighbor algorithm that merged closely related sequences. To assign V, D and J gene segments, CDR3 sequences were aligned to IMGT reference sequences. For a sequence to be retained, a match of at least six nucleotides to both a V gene segment and a J gene segment was required. A rearrangement was called productive if the CDR3 had no stop codons and remained in frame with V and J, and every other rearrangement was called non-productive. Following IMGT convention, CDR3 was defined as the stretch from the second conserved V-encoded cysteine to the conserved J-encoded phenylalanine. The earlier analysis of approximately 590 of the donors excluded any sequence lacking an unambiguous match to a single V gene segment. In an earlier analysis of some 590 of the donors, a V segment was called functional when productive rearrangements were above 56.7%, and segregating when the standard deviation between donors exceeded 5%. A statistical classification framework was built for diagnosing cytomegalovirus status from the catalog of TCR beta chain sequences. In a later analysis, V and J genes were assigned by comparing TCR nucleotide sequences against IMGT/GENE-DB human TR gene sequences. Using the TCRdist pipeline, a later analysis assigned CDR3 sequences along with most-parsimonious VDJ recombination scenarios. A later analysis defined each TCR beta chain by its CDR3 amino acid sequence plus V-gene family, and excluded reads lacking a unique V-gene family. A later analysis removed over 500 highly shared, low-generation-probability nucleotide sequences to deal with suspected cross-contamination and a sequencing artifact. In a later analysis, a clonal expansion index was calculated for each public chain from normalized within-repertoire ranks of inferred template counts. A later analysis computed generation probabilities with a VDJ recombination model fitted to out-of-frame rearrangements, and checked the results against IGoR. Hypergeometric tests were used in a later analysis to score TCR-TCR, TCR-HLA and TCR-CMV co-occurrence, with a repertoire-size bias correction applied to the TCR pairs. A later analysis estimated false discovery rates by permuting HLA or CMV assignments 20 times. In a later analysis, co-occurring TCRs were grouped with DBSCAN, and TCRdist sequence similarity was added when clustering was performed within HLA-allele-positive subsets. For co-occurrence clustering, repertoires with fewer than 30,000 or more than 120,000 public chains were excluded, along with four or five repertoires with anomalous nucleotide sharing. TCRdb's version of the immuneACCESS table is confined to in-frame rearrangements and falls short of the full clone set. An unresolved V gene accounts for under half of the shortfall where checked; the remainder is of unknown origin. That table supplies the V and J calls and clone size; D and trimming were determined from the DNA. The sample contains approximately 100,000 clones, roughly 82% of them found a single time. In total, the top ten clones hold 8% to 9% of the sample.

The cohort comprised around 700 healthy bone marrow donors. At the time of sampling, all cohort members were nominally healthy, though unrecorded immune exposures were likely present. Of the 690 or so cohort members, about 280 had positive CMV serostatus and 350 to 450 had negative CMV serostatus, and CMV serostatus was not recorded for the donor. Every donor gave a peripheral blood sample, and the peripheral blood mononuclear cells from that sample were used for TCR beta sequencing. The Qiagen DNeasy Blood Extraction Kit was used to extract genomic DNA from the blood cell samples. In regard to this clone: Its antigen remains unidentified. No much larger clone is present one base from it, and per-base qualities are unavailable.

The clonotype was recovered from a human donor in good health. Sequencing was performed on PBMCs.

The CDR3 loop reads CASSSGLAADTQYF. The DNA sequence reads TGTGCCAGCAGCTCCGGACTAGCTGCAGATACGCAGTATTTT. This chain is built from TRBV11-3 and TRBJ2-3; TRBD2 lines up with 8 middle nucleotides. The CDR3 numbers 14 residues from cysteine through phenylalanine. CDR3 DNA only is kept here, 42 bases in frame from base 1. Trimmed from V: 4 bases; trimmed from J: 4 bases; junction bases lacking a gene match: 4. Looking up the germline V gene yields CDR1 SGHNT and CDR2 YENEEA.